The 2 T cell receptor beta chains below all came from one sample that was sequenced in a study of cytomegalovirus exposure and HLA in healthy donors. The PCR ran on 60 Vbeta and 13 Jbeta primers. Only in-frame clones appear in the TCRdb table, and some are missing; sequencing was by immunoSEQ multiplex PCR. The table shows 250,000 or so clones, with about 93% occurring only once. Sequenced material: PBMCs. These receptors were obtained from a girl aged 2-10 years in good health and CMV-seronegative.

A few counts support this clone. This chain links TRBV19 with TRBJ1-1; D is uncertain. This CDR3 is built from 11 residues. V was shortened by 9 bases and J by 3 bases, with 8 bases between the two germline ends. The germline V gene encodes CDR1 LNHDA and CDR2 SQIVND (reference sequence). This CDR3 reads CASRLDTEAFF. CDR3 sequence (DNA): TGTGCCAGCAGACTCGACACTGAAGCTTTCTTT.

V is TRBV7-9 and J is TRBJ2-1, with a tentative D call TRBD2 (6 bases). The CDR3 covers 16 residues. Germline CDR1 is SEHNR and CDR2 is FQNEAQ (reference sequence). V was pared by 5 bases and J by 2 bases, with 16 bases between. CDR3 loop: CASSPSSVPTYNEQFF. The DNA for the CDR3 is TGTGCCAGCAGCCCGTCTAGCGTCCCTACCTACAATGAGCAGTTCTTC.